The rows below give T cell receptor beta chains drawn from one sample of a study of neurological immune-mediated disorders. TCRdb called the 5' RACE reads again in MiXCR, with one record for every CDR3 protein. The sample has 77,000 or so distinct CDR3 sequences; about 9.5% are singletons. Sample: PBMCs. These receptor sequences come from a man aged 45 to 65 in good health. Both conserved end residues are part of each CDR3. The D gene is left open where the match is weak. Clone size is shown for a subset of rows, as once, few, many or a class of expanded clone.

clone_size	d_call	j_call	v_call	cdr3_nt	cdr3_aa
many	TRBD2	TRBJ2-5	TRBV5-5	TGTGCCAGCAGGAGTCTGACTAGCGGGGCAGAAGGTGCCCAGTACTTC	CASRSLTSGAEGAQYF
many	NA	TRBJ1-1	TRBV7-2	TGTGCCAGCAGCTTAACTCGGCAGGGGAACACTGAAGCTTTCTTT	CASSLTRQGNTEAFF
many	TRBD1	TRBJ1-2	TRBV3-1	TGTGCCAGCAACCCATCGGGACAGGGGGCCTATGGCTACACCTTC	CASNPSGQGAYGYTF
many	NA	TRBJ2-1	TRBV5-1	TGCGCCAGCAGCTTGGCCGACCAATCCGTGAGCAATGAGCAGTTCTTC	CASSLADQSVSNEQFF
many	NA	TRBJ2-5	TRBV7-2	TGTGCCAGCAGCTTAATGGGGCCCCAAGAGACCCAGTACTTC	CASSLMGPQETQYF
many	TRBD2	TRBJ2-7	TRBV27	TGTGCCAGCCGGGACTACCAAACCTACGAGCAGTACTTC	CASRDYQTYEQYF
many	NA	TRBJ1-2	TRBV3-1	TGTGCCAGCAGCCAAGGGGGCCGTTGGCACCTTAACTATGGCTACACCTTC	CASSQGGRWHLNYGYTF
many	NA	TRBJ1-3	TRBV20-1	TGCAGTGCAATAACGGTTAACTCTGGAAACACCATATATTTT	CSAITVNSGNTIYF
NA	NA	TRBJ1-1	TRBV30	TGTGCCTCAAACAGGGTGAGCCCTGAAGCTTTCTTT	CASNRVSPEAFF
many	NA	TRBJ1-2	TRBV7-2	TGTGCCAGCAGCTTAAATACCAATGGGGGCTACACCTTC	CASSLNTNGGYTF
many	NA	TRBJ2-7	TRBV12-3/TRBV12-4	TGTGCCAGCAGTCCTCAGAGGGGGAATTCCTACGAGCAGTACTTC	CASSPQRGNSYEQYF
many	NA	TRBJ2-2	TRBV24-1	TGTGCCACCAGTGATTGGACATCCGGGGAGCTGTTTTTT	CATSDWTSGELFF
many	TRBD2	TRBJ2-1	TRBV29-1	TGCAGCGTCCACCCCACTAGCGGCGGTGAGCAGTTCTTC	CSVHPTSGGEQFF
few	TRBD2	TRBJ2-6	TRBV7-2	TGTGCCAGCAAGGCTAGCGGGAACTCTGGGGCCAACGTCCTGACTTTC	CASKASGNSGANVLTF
few	NA	TRBJ1-1	TRBV21-1	TGTGCCAGCAGCCTTCGGACAGGGGGCGCGATGAACACTGAAGCTTTCTTT	CASSLRTGGAMNTEAFF
many	NA	TRBJ2-3	TRBV7-2	TGTGCCAGCAGCCCAAGACAGTACACAGATACGCAGTATTTT	CASSPRQYTDTQYF